The T cell receptor (beta chain) under discussion was sequenced for a study of spatial heterogeneity in lung cancer. The wider study: Samples were obtained from some 70 donors, all untreated early-stage non-small cell lung cancer patients. Those follow-up PBMC samples that were available underwent sequencing, at a median interval of roughly 2 years following resection.

Noted time point: blood at routine non-recurrence follow-up after resection. TCRdb processed the 5' RACE reads anew with MiXCR; each CDR3 protein has one entry. The sample carries about 43,000 distinct CDR3 sequences, roughly 20% recorded once. Findings and caveats of the study: The study found ubiquitous expanded tumor TCRs in blood more at resection than follow-up.

The table lists this clonotype with a few counts. Antigen specificity is unknown. CDR3 length: 14 amino acids. The V end was cut by 5 bases, the J end by 4 bases, with 11 bases between. The germline CDR1 and CDR2 sequences are MNHEY and SMNVEV (reference sequence). Specimen: PBMCs, collected at follow-up. The receptor was derived from a female donor with early-stage non-small cell lung cancer. The chain uses TRBV27 and TRBJ2-2, with D perhaps TRBD2 (6 bases). The CDR3 DNA reads TGTGCCAGCAGTCTTAGCGGACTCACCGGGGAGCTGTTTTTT. It is translated as CASSLSGLTGELFF.